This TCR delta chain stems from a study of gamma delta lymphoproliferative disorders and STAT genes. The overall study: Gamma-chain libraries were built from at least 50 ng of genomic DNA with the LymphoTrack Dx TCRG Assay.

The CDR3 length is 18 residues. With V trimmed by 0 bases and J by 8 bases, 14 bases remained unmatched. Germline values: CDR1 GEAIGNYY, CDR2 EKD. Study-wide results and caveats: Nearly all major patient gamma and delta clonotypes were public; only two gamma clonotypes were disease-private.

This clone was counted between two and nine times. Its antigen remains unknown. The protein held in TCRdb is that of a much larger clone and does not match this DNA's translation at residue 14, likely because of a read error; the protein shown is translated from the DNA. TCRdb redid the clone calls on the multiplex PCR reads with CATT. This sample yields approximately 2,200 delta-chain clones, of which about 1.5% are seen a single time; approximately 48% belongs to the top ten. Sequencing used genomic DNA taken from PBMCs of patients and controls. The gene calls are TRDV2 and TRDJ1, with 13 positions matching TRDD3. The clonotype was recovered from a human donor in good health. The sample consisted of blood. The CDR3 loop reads CACDTVITGGYESEKLIF. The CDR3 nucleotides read TGTGCCTGTGACACCGTAATCACTGGGGGATACGAGAGTGAAAAACTCATCTTT.